A single sample gave rise to the 12 T cell receptor beta chains below, sequenced in a study of blood T cells in healthy people across ages. Combining a sample-barcoded 5' primer with a J-beta primer mix, a second PCR ran for 7 to 11 cycles. A single record per CDR3 protein comes from TCRdb applying MiXCR to the 5' RACE reads. This sample carries over 1,300,000 distinct CDR3 sequences, roughly 59% of them seen once, and the ten largest clones take 5% to 7%. The sample comprised blood. These receptors were taken from a man aged 18 to 30 in good health.

V gene TRBV12-3 or TRBV12-4 combines with J gene TRBJ1-1, with D unclear. The CDR3 contains 17 residues. V gave up 1 base and J gave up 1 base, with 16 bases separating them. In nucleotides, the CDR3 is TGTGCCAGCAGTTTAGGCAGACTACCCTCCCAGAACACTGAAGCTTTCTTT. The encoded protein is CASSLGRLPSQNTEAFF.

The chain carries TRBV4-1 and TRBJ1-4, with D tentatively TRBD1 (5 bases). The germline V gene encodes CDR1 MGHRA and CDR2 YSYEKL. Trimming left V 1 base short and J 4 bases short, with 10 bases between. This CDR3 has 15 residues. The CDR3, as DNA: TGCGCCAGCAGCCAAGGTGGGACGTATAATGAAAAACTGTTTTTT. It specifies CASSQGGTYNEKLFF.

This chain connects TRBV7-9 to TRBJ2-7, with a tentative D call TRBD1 (5 bases). With the DNA end fitting TRBJ2-5 better, the J assignment may be wrong. Per the germline V gene, CDR1 is SEHNR and CDR2 is FQNEAQ (reference sequence). The CDR3 is 11 residues long. The CDR3 coding sequence is TGTGCCAGCAGCTCTGGGGCGACCCAGTACTTC. Protein: CASSSGATQYF.

V usage is TRBV6-2 or TRBV6-3 and J usage is TRBJ2-1; D ambiguous. Trimming cost V 6 bases and J 10 bases, with 19 bases left between them. In germline, CDR1 is MNHEY, CDR2 SVGEGT. The CDR3 contains 14 residues. As DNA, the CDR3 is TGTGCCAGCAGCCCCCTTGTTCCCCCGGAGGAGCAGTTCTTC. Residues: CASSPLVPPEEQFF.

As for this clonotype: It is likely a read error, because the conserved phenylalanine at the end of the CDR3 is missing. The chain uses TRBV7-2 and TRBJ2-1, with TRBD2 matching over 12 bases. Unmatched junction bases numbered 9, after V lost 2 bases and J lost 7 bases. The CDR3 is 17 amino acids. The germline V gene has CDR1 SGHTA and CDR2 FQGNSA. The CDR3 DNA follows: TGTGCCAGCAGCTTACTGCAGGGGACTAGCGGGCAGAATGAGCAGTTCTCC. It specifies CASSLLQGTSGQNEQFS.

This clonotype was observed many times. The chain recombines TRBV29-1 with TRBJ2-4, with TRBD1 matching over 7 bases. Trimming removed 7 bases from V and 0 bases from J; junction bases left unmatched: 6. The CDR3 is 14 amino acids. Per germline, CDR1 SQVTM and CDR2 ANQGSEA. CDR3 residues: CSARQGLAKNIQYF. The CDR3 DNA reads as TGCAGCGCCAGACAGGGCCTAGCCAAAAACATTCAGTACTTC.

This chain connects TRBV12-3 or TRBV12-4 to TRBJ2-2; TRBD2 matches 8 bases. The CDR3 is 15 residues long. The V gene end was trimmed by 7 bases and the J gene end by 6 bases; junction bases not matched to a gene: 10. CDR3 DNA: TGTGCCAGCATTTCCGGACTAGCAGGGCCCGGGGAGCTGTTTTTT. Translation gives CASISGLAGPGELFF.

This chain connects TRBV3-1 to TRBJ2-4; 10 bases line up with TRBD2. With V trimmed by 5 bases and J by 0 bases, 13 bases remained unmatched. This CDR3 contains 19 residues. Per the germline V gene, CDR1 is LGHDT and CDR2 is YNNKEL (reference sequence). The CDR3 bases are TGTGCCAGCAGCAACAGCAGACTAGCGGGCCCCCTAGCCAAAAACATTCAGTACTTC. Translated: CASSNSRLAGPLAKNIQYF. The variable domain in full, completed from reference TRBV3-1 and TRBJ2-4, reads DTAVSQTPKYLVTQMGNDKSIKCEQNLGHDTMYWYKQDSKKFLKIMFSYNNKELIINETVPNRFSPKSPDKAHLNLHINSLELGDSAVYFCASSNSRLAGPLAKNIQYFGAGTRLSVL.

The sample holds a few counts of this clonotype. The V call is TRBV29-1, the J call TRBJ2-1, with a tentative D call TRBD2 (6 bases). CDR1 and CDR2 from the germline V gene are SQVTM and ANQGSEA. V was pared by 4 bases and J by 5 bases, with 12 bases between. The CDR3 contains 13 residues. The CDR3 nucleotides are TGCAGCGTTGGGCTAGCGCAGGACAATGAGCAGTTCTTC. Amino acid sequence: CSVGLAQDNEQFF.

This clonotype has just one count. V is TRBV29-1 and J is TRBJ2-1; 9 bases fit TRBD2. V dropped 7 bases and J dropped 14; count of bases not matched to a gene: 6. The CDR3 covers 10 residues. The germline gives CDR1 SQVTM, CDR2 ANQGSEA. CDR3 in DNA: TGCAGCGGAGCCGGGACTAGCAAGTTCTTC. Its protein is CSGAGTSKFF.

This sequence joins TRBV4-1 and TRBJ2-2; 9 positions agree with TRBD1. This CDR3 is 15 amino acids long. J gave up 8 bases and V 6 bases, and 10 bases lay outside the gene matches. CDR1 MGHRA and CDR2 YSYEKL come from the germline V gene. In nucleotides, the CDR3 is TGCGCCAGCAGTCGATTACAGGGGGCGCCGGGGGAGCTGTTTTTT. It encodes CASSRLQGAPGELFF.

The J gene is TRBJ1-1, the V gene TRBV12-3 or TRBV12-4; D call uncertain. The CDR3 is made up of 14 amino acids. V dropped 11 bases and J dropped 1 base, with 17 bases sitting between them. As DNA, the CDR3 is TGTGCCCGCACCCCCGGACTGACGAACACTGAAGCTTTCTTT. It translates to CARTPGLTNTEAFF.